What follows are 30 T cell receptor beta chains derived from one specimen sequenced in a study of T cells in Graves' hyperthyroidism and ophthalmopathy (dated by TCRdb to about 2019). Receptors were amplified or captured by multiplex PCR. Sequenced using an Illumina HiSeq 2000. The TCR beta CDR3 regions were amplified from RNA transcripts. A first-round RT-PCR of the TCR CDR3 used the HTBI primer set with the Qiagen OneStep RT-PCR kit. Through fastp at Q25 and MiXCR, TCRdb rebuilt clones from the public reads, retaining in-frame beta chains. Identical CDR3 proteins give one entry, which carries the most common genes and DNA. This sample has about 270,000 distinct CDR3 sequences in its table, and 22% of those were observed once. The ten largest account for about 60% of the sample. The sample taken for sequencing was blood. Source of these receptors: a young man with Graves' ophthalmopathy.

This clonotype was seen repeatedly, ten times or more. This chain joins TRBV5-1 and TRBJ1-3; a possible D gene is TRBD1 (5 bases). V was shortened by 5 bases and J by 4 bases, with 7 bases between the two germline ends. The CDR3 contains 12 residues. In germline, CDR1 is SGHRS, CDR2 YFSETQ. As DNA, the CDR3 is TGCGCCAGCAGTGGGGACGGAAACACCATATATTTT. Its protein product is CASSGDGNTIYF.

This clonotype turned up a few times. The CDR3 sequence is CASSSDAGELFF. The CDR3 DNA reads TGTGCCAGCAGCTCCGACGCCGGGGAGCTGTTTTTT. The rearrangement joins TRBV7-2 to TRBJ2-2; no clear D. Germline loops: CDR1 SGHTA, CDR2 FQGNSA. CDR3 length: 12 amino acids. V lost 4 bases, J lost 6 bases, and 6 bases lay in between. Full variable domain (outside the CDR3, taken from reference TRBV7-2 and TRBJ2-2): GAGVSQSPSNKVTEKGKDVELRCDPISGHTALYWYRQSLGQGLEFLIYFQGNSAPDKSGLPSDRFSAERTGGSVSTLTIQRTQQEDSAVYLCASSSDAGELFFGEGSRLTVL.

The rearrangement uses TRBV7-2 and TRBJ2-5; 7 positions agree with TRBD1. The CDR3 length is 14 residues. The V and J ends lost 1 base and 3 bases, in that order; junction bases with no gene match: 2. Germline-derived CDR1 and CDR2 are SGHTA and FQGNSA. The CDR3 sequence: CASSLDGTEETQYF. CDR3 DNA sequence: TGTGCCAGCAGCTTAGATGGGACAGAAGAGACCCAGTACTTC. The full variable domain, with the rest looked up from reference TRBV7-2 and TRBJ2-5, is GAGVSQSPSNKVTEKGKDVELRCDPISGHTALYWYRQSLGQGLEFLIYFQGNSAPDKSGLPSDRFSAERTGGSVSTLTIQRTQQEDSAVYLCASSLDGTEETQYFGPGTRLLVL.

The rearrangement links TRBV7-3 to TRBJ2-3; D ambiguous. Germline CDR1 is SGHTA and CDR2 is FQGTGA. The CDR3 is 15 amino acids. Trimming left V 7 bases short and J 2 bases short, with 16 bases between. This CDR3 is CASNPGSWATDTQYF. The CDR3 DNA reads TGTGCCAGCAACCCCGGAAGTTGGGCCACAGATACGCAGTATTTT.

CDR3 amino acids: CASRPGQGPLNTEAFF. Here the CDR3 DNA reads TGTGCCAGCAGACCCGGACAGGGGCCCTTGAACACTGAAGCTTTCTTT. V gene TRBV6-2 or TRBV6-3 combines with J gene TRBJ1-1; 9 positions agree with TRBD1. V shed 6 bases and J 0 bases; nucleotides not matched to a gene: 8. Germline lookup yields CDR1 MNHEY and CDR2 SVGEGT. The CDR3 length is 16 residues.

At least ten counts were recorded for this clonotype. The V gene is TRBV6-1, the J gene TRBJ2-7; possibly TRBD1 for D (6 bases). Germline V lookup: CDR1 MNHNS, CDR2 SASEGT. V was trimmed by 10 bases and J by 5 bases, leaving 24 bases between them. There are 15 residues in the CDR3. The CDR3: CATTSRDKGIHEQYF. The CDR3 DNA reads as TGTGCCACCACATCCCGGGACAAGGGGATACACGAGCAGTACTTC.

The chain carries TRBV7-9 and TRBJ2-1, with TRBD2 matching over 9 bases. CDR3 length equals 15 residues. Per germline, CDR1 SEHNR and CDR2 FQNEAQ (reference sequence). V trimming: 5 bases; J trimming: 7 bases; junction bases outside the gene matches: 9. The CDR3 DNA reads TGTGCCAGCAGCCGTACTGGCGGGGGGGGGAATGAGCAGTTCTTC. This gives the protein CASSRTGGGGNEQFF.

The sample holds many counts of this clonotype. This chain links TRBV12-3 or TRBV12-4 with TRBJ2-3; D gene ambiguous. Trimming stripped 4 bases from V and 1 base from J, with 9 bases between. This CDR3 is 14 amino acids long. The CDR3: CASSSDRRTDTQYF. In DNA, the CDR3 is TGTGCCAGCAGTTCCGATAGGCGCACAGATACGCAGTATTTT.

The chain couples TRBV12-3 or TRBV12-4 to TRBJ1-5, with a tentative D call TRBD1 (5 bases). This CDR3 region has 15 residues. Trimming removed 4 bases from V and 2 bases from J, with 12 bases in between. The CDR3 nucleotides read TGTGCCAGCAGTTCCGGGGGACGTGGCAATCAGCCCCAGCATTTT. The encoded protein is CASSSGGRGNQPQHF.

The chain is built from TRBV4-1 and TRBJ1-1; the D gene is possibly TRBD1 (6 bases). The CDR3 spans 12 residues. Trimming shortened V by 6 bases and J by 7 bases, and 12 bases separated the two germline ends. Germline V lookup: CDR1 MGHRA, CDR2 YSYEKL. CDR3 DNA: TGCGCCAGCAGTTCCAGGGGTGGTGAAGCTTTCTTT. Amino acids: CASSSRGGEAFF.

There are many counts of this clonotype. The gene calls are TRBV3-1 and TRBJ1-5; D is possibly TRBD1 (6 bases). V gave up 3 bases and J gave up 2 bases, with 11 bases separating them. CDR1 is LGHDT, CDR2 YNNKEL, per germline (reference sequence). This CDR3 spans 15 amino acids. In DNA form, the CDR3 reads TGTGCCAGCAGCCATGGGGGGGCCGGCAATCAGCCCCAGCATTTT. Its protein product is CASSHGGAGNQPQHF. The whole variable domain, filled in from reference TRBV3-1 and TRBJ1-5, reads DTAVSQTPKYLVTQMGNDKSIKCEQNLGHDTMYWYKQDSKKFLKIMFSYNNKELIINETVPNRFSPKSPDKAHLNLHINSLELGDSAVYFCASSHGGAGNQPQHFGDGTRLSIL.

This clonotype was observed once. The rearrangement links TRBV6-2 or TRBV6-3 to TRBJ2-1; 8 bases are shared with TRBD1. Germline CDR1 reads MNHEY; CDR2 reads SVGEGT. V shed 6 bases and J 2 bases; nucleotides not matched to a gene: 3. This CDR3 is 14 amino acids long. CDR3: CASSKQGAYNEQFF. The CDR3 DNA reads TGTGCCAGCAGCAAACAGGGGGCCTACAATGAGCAGTTCTTC.

The chain links TRBV29-1 to TRBJ2-4, with TRBD1 identical over 7 bases. V lost 6 bases to trimming and J lost 7 bases; unmatched junction nucleotides: 6. This CDR3 contains 12 residues. Germline CDR1 is SQVTM and CDR2 is ANQGSEA. This chain's CDR3 is CSVWTGGNIQYF. CDR3 sequence (DNA): TGCAGCGTGTGGACAGGAGGTAACATTCAGTACTTC.

This clonotype was detected many times. The rearrangement links TRBV7-9 to TRBJ2-3; D is unresolved. There are 15 residues in the CDR3. The germline V gene encodes CDR1 SEHNR and CDR2 FQNEAQ (reference sequence). With 5 bases removed from V and 0 bases from J, the gap between germline ends came to 12 bases. The CDR3, as DNA: TGTGCCAGCAGCCGAAACTCCGCCAGCACAGATACGCAGTATTTT. Its translation: CASSRNSASTDTQYF.

The chain carries TRBV28 and TRBJ2-3, with 11 bases identical to TRBD2. V lost 6 bases and J lost 3; bases outside the gene matches: 5. CDR1 is MDHEN, CDR2 SYDVKM, per germline. This CDR3 is 15 amino acids long. The CDR3 DNA is TGTGCCAGCAGACTAGCGGGAGAGGTAACAGATACGCAGTATTTT. Translation: CASRLAGEVTDTQYF.

This clonotype was seen a few times. This chain's CDR3 is CASKGGGSSYNEQFF. The DNA of the CDR3 is TGCGCCAGTAAGGGCGGGGGGAGCTCCTACAATGAGCAGTTCTTC. The genes are TRBV5-1 and TRBJ2-1; 8 bases match TRBD2. Germline CDR1 SGHRS, CDR2 YFSETQ. The CDR3 runs to 15 residues. Unmatched junction bases numbered 7, after V lost 8 bases and J lost 0 bases.

The chain employs TRBV10-2 and TRBJ2-7, with D unresolved. This CDR3 is 12 amino acids long. V lost 6 bases and J 1 base, leaving 7 bases between the germline ends. Germline CDR1 is WSHSY and CDR2 is SAAADI. In DNA form, the CDR3 reads TGCGCCAGCAGCCAGAGATCCTACGAGCAGTACTTC. Encoded protein: CASSQRSYEQYF.

The V gene is TRBV11-1, the J gene TRBJ1-1, with 9 nucleotides matching TRBD1. Trimming at V came to 1 base and at J to 5 bases, leaving 5 bases not matched to a gene. CDR3 length: 15 amino acids. Germline loops: CDR1 SGHAT, CDR2 FQDESV (reference sequence). The CDR3 region is CASSLGPTGGTEAFF. The DNA of the CDR3 is TGTGCCAGCAGCTTAGGGCCGACAGGGGGGACTGAAGCTTTCTTT.

The rearrangement joins TRBV7-2 to TRBJ2-5; 10 nucleotides line up with TRBD2. From germline, CDR1 is SGHTA and CDR2 FQGNSA. Germline trimming cut 5 bases from V and 7 bases from J; bases unmatched to any gene: 10. The CDR3 has 15 residues. CDR3 protein: CASSGSGRARGTQYF. The CDR3 nucleotides read TGTGCCAGCAGCGGGAGCGGGAGGGCCCGAGGGACCCAGTACTTC. The full variable domain, in which reference TRBV7-2 and TRBJ2-5 provide the parts outside the CDR3, is GAGVSQSPSNKVTEKGKDVELRCDPISGHTALYWYRQSLGQGLEFLIYFQGNSAPDKSGLPSDRFSAERTGGSVSTLTIQRTQQEDSAVYLCASSGSGRARGTQYFGPGTRLLVL.

V is TRBV6-2 or TRBV6-3 and J is TRBJ2-7, with 8 positions matching TRBD2. This CDR3 comprises 16 residues. V was pared by 5 bases and J by 2 bases, with 11 bases of the junction left unmatched. The germline CDR1 and CDR2 sequences are MNHEY and SVGEGT. CDR3 in amino acids: CASSESSGSVPYEQYF. The CDR3 coding sequence is TGTGCCAGCAGTGAGTCGAGCGGGAGCGTTCCCTACGAGCAGTACTTC.

The chain combines TRBV2 with TRBJ1-4; D call uncertain. Deletions cut 5 bases from V and 3 bases from J, with 10 bases between. The CDR3 runs 14 residues. Germline assignment: CDR1 SNHLY and CDR2 FYNNEI. Here the CDR3 DNA reads TGTGCCAGCAGTTACTCCAGTTCTAATGAAAAACTGTTTTTT. It specifies CASSYSSSNEKLFF.

This clonotype was counted ten times or more. The genes are TRBV12-3 or TRBV12-4 and TRBJ1-1; D is ambiguous. The CDR3 consists of 14 residues. The ends were cut back, 10 bases at V and 1 base at J, with 16 bases in the middle. CDR3 region: CAIAVLRANTEAFF. CDR3 DNA sequence: TGTGCCATCGCAGTTCTAAGGGCGAACACTGAAGCTTTCTTT.

The sample holds a few counts of this clonotype. The chain uses TRBV18 and TRBJ2-1, with a possible D match to TRBD1 (6 bases). Germline CDR1 KGHSH, CDR2 LQKENI. CDR3 length: 14 amino acids. Trimming stripped 3 bases from V and 8 bases from J, with 14 bases between. CDR3 sequence: CASSPGQNRDEQFF. CDR3 bases: TGTGCCAGCTCACCCGGACAGAATCGGGATGAGCAGTTCTTC. Variable domain in full (rest from reference TRBV18 and TRBJ2-1): NAGVMQNPRHLVRRRGQEARLRCSPMKGHSHVYWYRQLPEEGLKFMVYLQKENIIDESGMPKERFSAEFPKEGPSILRIQQVVRGDSAAYFCASSPGQNRDEQFFGPGTRLTVL.

The CDR3 protein is CASSHKLAVTYNEQFF. CDR3 coding DNA: TGTGCCAGCAGTCACAAACTAGCGGTAACCTACAATGAGCAGTTCTTC. The gene calls are TRBV6-5 and TRBJ2-1, with 8 bases identical to TRBD2. Germline CDR1 is MNHEY and CDR2 is SVGAGI. This CDR3 has 16 residues. V lost 5 bases and J lost 2; bases outside the gene matches: 8.

The chain couples TRBV3-1 to TRBJ1-4; 7 positions match TRBD1. Trimming removed 5 bases from V and 0 bases from J; junction bases left unmatched: 12. CDR3 length: 18 residues. Germline CDR1 reads LGHDT; CDR2 reads YNNKEL (reference sequence). CDR3 protein: CASSSLDRARATNEKLFF. DNA of the CDR3: TGTGCCAGCAGCTCCCTCGACAGGGCGAGAGCAACTAATGAAAAACTGTTTTTT.

The rearrangement uses TRBV7-3 and TRBJ1-4; D possibly corresponds to TRBD1 (5 bases). The V and J ends lost 9 bases and 4 bases respectively, with 15 bases between them. Germline-derived CDR1 and CDR2 are SGHTA and FQGTGA. The CDR3 has 14 residues. The CDR3 sequence: CASSSETVNEKLFF. The CDR3 coding sequence is TGTGCCAGTTCCTCGGAGACAGTTAATGAAAAACTGTTTTTT. Based on the CDR3 plus reference TRBV7-3 and TRBJ1-4, the full variable domain is GAGVSQTPSNKVTEKGKYVELRCDPISGHTALYWYRQSLGQGPEFLIYFQGTGAADDSGLPNDRFFAVRPEGSVSTLKIQRTERGDSAVYLCASSSETVNEKLFFGSGTQLSVL.

V usage is TRBV6-1 and J usage is TRBJ1-5, with D perhaps TRBD1 (5 bases). In germline, CDR1 is MNHNS, CDR2 SASEGT. The CDR3 covers 19 residues. The V end lost 8 bases, the J end lost 0 bases, and 26 bases lay between the germline ends. CDR3 sequence: CASREAGTPTIYSNQPQHF. The CDR3 DNA follows: TGTGCCAGCCGGGAGGCGGGGACTCCCACCATTTATAGCAATCAGCCCCAGCATTTT.

The J gene is TRBJ1-1, the V gene TRBV18; 8 positions match TRBD1. CDR1 is KGHSH, CDR2 LQKENI, per germline. The CDR3 consists of 15 residues. The J segment lost 1 base and the V segment lost 3 bases, leaving 4 bases of the junction unmatched. The CDR3 bases are TGTGCCAGCTCACCTGGGACAGGTGGGAACACTGAAGCTTTCTTT. This translates into CASSPGTGGNTEAFF.

This clonotype was observed at least ten times. The chain combines TRBV18 with TRBJ1-1; D unresolved. V lost 6 bases and J 7 bases, leaving 15 bases between the germline ends. Germline CDR1 is KGHSH and CDR2 is LQKENI. The CDR3 runs 13 residues. The chain's CDR3 is CASSLYKGNEAFF. The CDR3 nucleotides are TGTGCCAGCTCCTTGTATAAGGGCAATGAAGCTTTCTTT.

The chain is built from TRBV5-6 and TRBJ1-1; the D gene is possibly TRBD1 (6 bases). V dropped 4 bases and J dropped 2 bases, with 15 bases sitting between them. CDR1 is SGHDT, CDR2 YYEEEE, per germline. CDR3 length: 15 amino acids. The CDR3 sequence: CASSEPFGTNTEAFF. CDR3 bases: TGTGCCAGCAGCGAACCGTTTGGGACAAACACTGAAGCTTTCTTT.